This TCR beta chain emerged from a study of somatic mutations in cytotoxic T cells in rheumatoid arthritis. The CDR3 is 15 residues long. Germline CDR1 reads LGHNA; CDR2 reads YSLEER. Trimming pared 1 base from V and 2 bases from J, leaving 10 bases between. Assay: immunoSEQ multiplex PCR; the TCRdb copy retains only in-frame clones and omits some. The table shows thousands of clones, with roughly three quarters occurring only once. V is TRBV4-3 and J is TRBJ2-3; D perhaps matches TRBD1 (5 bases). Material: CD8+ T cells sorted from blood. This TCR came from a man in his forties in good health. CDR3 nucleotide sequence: TGCGCCAGCAGCCAAGCTTCAGGGTACACAGATACGCAGTATTTT. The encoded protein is CASSQASGYTDTQYF.